This T cell receptor beta chain is from a study of metastatic and nonmetastatic thyroid tumors. TCRdb re-called the PCR reads through MiXCR. The sample holds some 83,000 clones, around 12% seen once. No treatment had been given to any patient before thyroid surgery. J gave up 4 bases and V 4 bases, and 8 bases lay outside the gene matches. Germline CDR1 SGHRS, CDR2 YFSETQ. The CDR3 has 15 residues. The sample holds many counts of this clone. The chain uses TRBV5-1 and TRBJ2-5, with 9 bases aligning to TRBD2. Material for sequencing was tumor tissue. The receptor was derived from a female donor with papillary thyroid cancer or a benign thyroid nodule (not recorded which). Some clones in this sample may be carry-over from other donors' samples. The CDR3 region has the DNA TGCGCCAGCAGCCCGGGACTAGCTGGTAGAGAGACCCAGTACTTC. It codes for CASSPGLAGRETQYF.